One sample yielded the 23 T cell receptor beta chains listed below, sequenced in a study of blood T cell repertoires in COVID-19. Libraries were prepared by immunoSEQ multiplex PCR; TCRdb keeps only in-frame clonotypes and omits some of them. Of about 520,000 clones listed, approximately 85% are singletons. The sample taken for sequencing was peripheral blood. These receptors originate from a human donor in a cohort sampled during active COVID-19.

This chain connects TRBV28 to TRBJ2-1; 10 bases match TRBD2. V dropped 8 bases and J dropped 3; count of bases not matched to a gene: 4. Germline V gives CDR1 MDHEN, CDR2 SYDVKM. The CDR3 spans 14 residues. CDR3 sequence (DNA): TGTGCCAGCGAGGCTAGCGGGAGCTACAATGAGCAGTTCTTC. Its protein is CASEASGSYNEQFF.

The chain couples TRBV3-1 (or the pseudogene TRBV3-2) to TRBJ2-7; 11 nucleotides match TRBD2. V shed 3 bases, J shed 0 bases, and the junction held 7 bases outside the gene matches. The CDR3 is 17 amino acids. From germline, CDR1 is LGHDT and CDR2 YNNKEL (reference sequence). CDR3 DNA sequence: TGTGCCAGCAGCCACCCGGGACTAGCGGTTCCCTCCTACGAGCAGTACTTC. Its translation is CASSHPGLAVPSYEQYF.

V usage is TRBV28 and J usage is TRBJ2-7; 12 nucleotides agree with TRBD1. Unmatched junction bases numbered 6, after V lost 6 bases and J lost 3 bases. The germline V gene encodes CDR1 MDHEN and CDR2 SYDVKM. CDR3 length: 15 residues. CDR3 sequence: CASSLGQGAFYEQYF. The DNA for the CDR3 is TGTGCCAGCAGCCTGGGACAGGGGGCGTTCTACGAGCAGTACTTC.

CDR3 in DNA: TGCGCCAGCAGCCTGGGACAGCCCGAGGTAGATACGCAGTATTTT. It encodes CASSLGQPEVDTQYF. The chain recombines TRBV5-1 with TRBJ2-3, with 7 bases fitting TRBD1. Per germline, CDR1 SGHRS and CDR2 YFSETQ. The J segment lost 5 bases and the V segment lost 4 bases, leaving 10 bases of the junction unmatched. The CDR3 consists of 15 residues.

The V gene is TRBV7-2, the J gene TRBJ2-1; TRBD1 aligns across 7 bases. The J segment lost 8 bases and the V segment lost 5 bases, leaving 6 bases of the junction unmatched. CDR1 is SGHTA, CDR2 FQGNSA, per germline. The CDR3 is made up of 13 amino acids. The CDR3 DNA is TGTGCCAGCAGCGCCGGGACAGTCGATGAGCAGTTCTTC. Translation gives CASSAGTVDEQFF. The variable domain in full, completed from reference TRBV7-2 and TRBJ2-1, reads GAGVSQSPSNKVTEKGKDVELRCDPISGHTALYWYRQSLGQGLEFLIYFQGNSAPDKSGLPSDRFSAERTGGSVSTLTIQRTQQEDSAVYLCASSAGTVDEQFFGPGTRLTVL.

The rearrangement joins TRBV13 to TRBJ2-1, with TRBD1 matching 8 bases. The CDR3 extends over 15 amino acids. Germline V lookup: CDR1 PRHDT, CDR2 FYEKMQ (reference sequence). Trimming took 4 bases from V and 1 from J; bases not matched to a gene: 3. Here the CDR3 reads CASSSWTGSYNEQFF. The CDR3 nucleotides read TGTGCCAGCAGCTCCTGGACAGGGTCCTACAATGAGCAGTTCTTC.

V usage is TRBV9 and J usage is TRBJ1-1; 8 bases align to TRBD1. Germline values: CDR1 SGDLS, CDR2 YYNGEE. CDR3 length: 13 amino acids. V dropped 6 bases and J dropped 5; count of bases not matched to a gene: 6. CDR3 in DNA: TGTGCCAGCACGCATACAGGGGGGACTGAAGCTTTCTTT. Amino acid sequence: CASTHTGGTEAFF.

V is TRBV30 and J is TRBJ2-2; a weak D match, TRBD1 (5 bases). Germline CDR1 is GTSNPN and CDR2 is SVGIG (reference sequence). The CDR3 covers 14 residues. V lost 5 bases, J lost 0 bases, and 10 bases lay in between. The DNA of the CDR3 is TGTGCCTGGGTAGCAGGGCCGAACACCGGGGAGCTGTTTTTT. Translating it yields CAWVAGPNTGELFF.

The chain uses TRBV7-9 and TRBJ2-7; tentative D call: TRBD2 (5 bases). The CDR3 sequence is 14 residues long. Deletions cut 1 base from V and 6 bases from J, with 13 bases between. Germline CDR1 SEHNR, CDR2 FQNEAQ (reference sequence). CDR3 region: CASSLGGALGEQYF. The CDR3 DNA sequence: TGTGCCAGCAGCTTAGGGGGAGCACTTGGCGAGCAGTACTTC. Filled out from reference TRBV7-9 and TRBJ2-7, the complete variable domain reads DTGVSQNPRHKITKRGQNVTFRCDPISEHNRLYWYRQTLGQGPEFLTYFQNEAQLEKSRLLSDRFSAERPKGSFSTLEIQRTEQGDSAMYLCASSLGGALGEQYFGPGTRLTVT.

This clone was recorded once. J is TRBJ2-1 and V is TRBV25-1; D uncertain. V was cut by 4 bases and J by 8 bases, with 6 bases left in between. Germline V gene lookup returns CDR1 MGHDK and CDR2 SYGVNS. The CDR3 is made up of 11 amino acids. The CDR3 nucleotides read TGTGCCAGCAGTGCATGGCATGAGCAGTTCTTC. It is translated as CASSAWHEQFF.

The chain employs TRBV6-5 and TRBJ1-5, with D tentatively TRBD1 (6 bases). The CDR3 consists of 15 residues. From germline, CDR1 is MNHEY and CDR2 SVGAGI. Trimming pared 7 bases from V and 0 bases from J, leaving 13 bases between. The CDR3: CASKDRDYSNQPQHF. The CDR3 bases are TGTGCCAGCAAGGACAGAGATTATAGCAATCAGCCCCAGCATTTT.

The genes are TRBV7-3 and TRBJ2-5, with 8 positions matching TRBD2. The V and J ends lost 4 bases and 0 bases, in that order; junction bases with no gene match: 16. The CDR3 extends over 19 amino acids. Germline V CDR1 and CDR2: SGHTA, FQGTGA. The DNA for the CDR3 is TGTGCCAGCAGCTCCCGGACTAGCAACCTAGGCACGTACCAAGAGACCCAGTACTTC. Its translation is CASSSRTSNLGTYQETQYF.

V and J are TRBV5-1 and TRBJ2-1; 9 bases fit TRBD2. CDR1 and CDR2 from the germline V gene are SGHRS and YFSETQ. Trimming at V came to 4 bases and at J to 4 bases, leaving 9 bases not matched to a gene. This CDR3 comprises 16 residues. CDR3 region: CASSLLAGTDYNEQFF. CDR3 coding DNA: TGCGCCAGCAGCCTTCTAGCGGGAACTGATTACAATGAGCAGTTCTTC.

This clone has at least ten counts. The chain links TRBV5-4 to TRBJ1-2; D unresolved. The CDR3 is 13 residues long. Per the germline V gene, CDR1 is SGHNT and CDR2 is YYREEE (reference sequence). V lost 0 bases to trimming and J lost 6 bases, with 9 bases between them. The CDR3 region is CASSLDRLDGYTF. In nucleotides, the CDR3 is TGTGCCAGCAGCTTGGACAGATTGGATGGCTACACCTTC.

On this clone: Germline is not matched at one junction end, which may reflect a read error. The V call is TRBV3-1 (or the pseudogene TRBV3-2), the J call TRBJ2-1, with D perhaps matching TRBD1 (6 bases). The CDR3 runs 12 residues. Germline CDR1 reads LGHDT; CDR2 reads YNNKEL (reference sequence). The CDR3 spells CASSQGDNEQFF. The CDR3 nucleotides are TGTGCCAGCAGCCAGGGGGACAACGAGCAGTTCTTC.

V usage is TRBV28 and J usage is TRBJ1-2; 7 nucleotides line up with TRBD1. With V trimmed by 5 bases and J by 4 bases, 7 bases remained unmatched. This CDR3 region has 14 residues. Germline assignment: CDR1 MDHEN and CDR2 SYDVKM. The chain's CDR3 is CASSQGGDSYGYTF. The CDR3 nucleotides read TGTGCCAGCAGTCAAGGCGGGGACAGCTATGGCTACACCTTC.

On this clone itself: At the DNA level, this CDR3 is encoded by other sequences in the same sample as well. The chain couples TRBV12-3 or TRBV12-4 to TRBJ2-7, with D possibly TRBD1 on 6 matching bases. V was cut by 8 bases and J by 2 bases, with 10 bases left in between. The CDR3 contains 12 residues. This chain's CDR3 is CASSQGPYEQYF. For the CDR3, the DNA is TGTGCCAGCTCTCAGGGGCCCTACGAGCAGTACTTC.

The V gene is TRBV3-1 (or the pseudogene TRBV3-2), the J gene TRBJ1-1; D gene ambiguous. The V end was cut by 0 bases, the J end by 0 bases, with 17 bases between. Germline V gene lookup returns CDR1 LGHDT and CDR2 YNNKEL (reference sequence). The CDR3 has 18 residues. The CDR3 bases are TGTGCCAGCAGCCAAGATCTCGGGGATTCGATCCTGAACACTGAAGCTTTCTTT. Protein product: CASSQDLGDSILNTEAFF.

The rearrangement links TRBV7-3 to TRBJ2-2; the D gene is possibly TRBD1 (6 bases). Germline V gives CDR1 SGHTA, CDR2 FQGTGA. V lost 1 base and J 7 bases, leaving 10 bases between the germline ends. This CDR3 contains 14 residues. CDR3 sequence reads: CASSLRGRDGELFF. CDR3 nucleotides: TGTGCCAGCAGCTTAAGGGGGCGCGACGGGGAGCTGTTTTTT.

The table lists this clone with many counts. V and J are TRBV7-9 and TRBJ1-4, with D possibly TRBD1 on 5 matching bases. CDR1 is SEHNR and CDR2 is FQNEAQ in the germline V gene (reference sequence). The CDR3 length is 13 residues. V lost 10 bases to trimming and J lost 7 bases, with 16 bases between them. The CDR3 DNA reads as TGTGCCATCCGAGCCACAGGTGGTGAAAAACTGTTTTTT. Its translation: CAIRATGGEKLFF.

The V gene is TRBV4-3, the J gene TRBJ1-1; D uncertain. This CDR3 comprises 14 residues. The V and J ends lost 0 bases and 1 base respectively, with 6 bases between them. Germline-derived CDR1 and CDR2 are LGHNA and YSLEER. The CDR3 loop reads CASSQDEGNTEAFF. The DNA of the CDR3 is TGCGCCAGCAGCCAAGATGAGGGGAACACTGAAGCTTTCTTT.

The rearrangement uses TRBV4-2 and TRBJ1-5; TRBD1 aligns across 7 bases. Trimming at V came to 0 bases and at J to 2 bases, leaving 7 bases not matched to a gene. CDR3 size: 17 residues. In germline, CDR1 is LGHNA, CDR2 YNFKEQ. The CDR3 loop reads CASSQDLAGQRNQPQHF. The CDR3 region has the DNA TGTGCCAGCAGCCAAGACTTAGCGGGACAGCGCAATCAGCCCCAGCATTTT.

This clone was found once. The CDR3 nucleotides are TGTGCCAGTAGTATAGGACAGTTTAGTGAAGCTTTCTTT. Translated, it gives CASSIGQFSEAFF. The chain employs TRBV19 and TRBJ1-1, with a tentative D call TRBD1 (5 bases). Germline values: CDR1 LNHDA, CDR2 SQIVND (reference sequence). This CDR3 spans 13 amino acids. Deletions cut 1 base from V and 7 bases from J, with 10 bases between.